This TCR beta chain was documented in a study of blood T cell repertoires in COVID-19. Overall study: Specimens from acute and convalescent COVID-19 originated in the United States, Italy and Spain. PBMCs, B-cell-depleted T cells, or T cells were the source of the cDNA or gDNA that made up the material.

V gave up 4 bases and J gave up 5 bases; unmatched junction bases: 9. Germline CDR1 and CDR2: PRHDT and FYEKMQ (reference sequence). The CDR3 length is 15 residues. In the authors' methods: Amplification with reference gene primers provided the estimates of nucleated cell counts. TCRdb keeps only in-frame clones here, not all; method: immunoSEQ multiplex PCR. V, J and clone size are taken as reported in that table, and D and trimming were inferred from the DNA itself. The sample has some 140,000 clones; roughly 84% are singletons. This TCR was sampled from a man in his sixties with acute or convalescent COVID-19. V gene TRBV13 combines with J gene TRBJ2-7; TRBD1 matches at 9 bases. The sample consisted of peripheral blood. CDR3 sequence (DNA): TGTGCCAGCAGCTCGTCACAGGGGGCTATCGACGAGCAGTACTTC. It encodes CASSSSQGAIDEQYF.